The 12 T cell receptor beta chains given below trace back to one sample, sequenced in a study of blood T cell repertoires in COVID-19 (dated by TCRdb to the early 2020s). The receptor library was made with the immunoSEQ multiplex PCR assay. The immuneACCESS repertoire file appears here via TCRdb, limited to in-frame rearrangements. These files lack a portion of the clones; in checked studies, under half of the deficit traces to unresolved V genes, and the cause of the others is not known. This sample is represented by some 99,000 clones; over 60% of them were singletons. The ten largest clones represent about 4.7% of the sample. Input material: peripheral blood. The receptors were sampled from a human donor in a cohort sampled during active or convalescent COVID-19.

The chain couples TRBV7-6 to TRBJ2-5, with 7 bases identical to TRBD2. In germline, CDR1 is SGHVS, CDR2 FNYEAQ. Trimming at V came to 3 bases and at J to 4 bases, leaving 8 bases not matched to a gene. The length of the CDR3 is 15 residues. The CDR3 loop reads CASSLPHLAGETQYF. For the CDR3, the DNA is TGTGCCAGCAGCTTGCCTCACTTAGCGGGAGAGACCCAGTACTTC. The whole variable domain, filled in from reference TRBV7-6 and TRBJ2-5, reads GAGVSQSPRYKVTKRGQDVALRCDPISGHVSLYWYRQALGQGPEFLTYFNYEAQQDKSGLPNDRFSAERPEGSISTLTIQRTEQRDSAMYRCASSLPHLAGETQYFGPGTRLLVL.

The V call is TRBV7-2, the J call TRBJ2-1; 7 nucleotides agree with TRBD1. V lost 5 bases to trimming and J lost 0 bases; unmatched junction nucleotides: 7. The CDR3 runs to 16 residues. The germline V gene has CDR1 SGHTA and CDR2 FQGNSA. The CDR3 sequence is CASSTRDRSSYNEQFF. CDR3 coding DNA: TGTGCCAGCAGCACTCGGGACAGAAGCTCCTACAATGAGCAGTTCTTC.

The chain carries TRBV18 and TRBJ1-2; the D is unclear. The germline V gene has CDR1 KGHSH and CDR2 LQKENI. V was clipped by 3 bases and J by 2 bases, with 7 bases between them. This CDR3 contains 13 residues. The CDR3 protein is CASSPGENYGYTF. The CDR3 coding sequence is TGTGCCAGCTCACCTGGAGAGAACTATGGCTACACCTTC.

This rearrangement joins TRBV19 to TRBJ2-1; 10 nucleotides align to TRBD2. After removal of 6 bases from V and 4 bases from J, the junction contained 3 bases not matched to a gene. Germline V lookup: CDR1 LNHDA, CDR2 SQIVND (reference sequence). The CDR3 loop spans 14 amino acids. This CDR3 reads CASSWTSGYNEQFF. DNA for the CDR3: TGTGCCAGTAGCTGGACTAGCGGATACAATGAGCAGTTCTTC.

The sample holds a few counts of this clone. V is TRBV5-6 and J is TRBJ2-3, with D perhaps matching TRBD2 (6 bases). The CDR3 totals 13 residues. Germline V lookup: CDR1 SGHDT, CDR2 YYEEEE. V lost 4 bases and J 9 bases, leaving 15 bases between the germline ends. In nucleotides, the CDR3 is TGTGCCAGCAGCAACCGGGAGAGTGACACGCAGTATTTT. Residues: CASSNRESDTQYF.

The chain is built from TRBV19 and TRBJ1-5, with 10 bases matching TRBD1. Germline-derived CDR1 and CDR2 are LNHDA and SQIVND (reference sequence). The V segment lost 3 bases and the J segment 3 bases; nucleotides outside the gene matches: 2. The CDR3 runs to 15 residues. The CDR3 nucleotides are TGTGCCAGTAGTATTGGGACAGGGGTCAATCAGCCCCAGCATTTT. Its protein product is CASSIGTGVNQPQHF.

This clone was detected many times. J is TRBJ2-7 and V is TRBV4-1, with 8 bases that match TRBD1. With V trimmed by 4 bases and J by 3 bases, 2 bases remained unmatched. Per the germline V gene, CDR1 is MGHRA and CDR2 is YSYEKL. The CDR3 sequence is 13 residues long. Here the CDR3 reads CASSRDRSYEQYF. In DNA, the CDR3 is TGCGCCAGCAGCCGGGACAGGAGCTACGAGCAGTACTTC.

The chain links TRBV4-1 to TRBJ1-6; D remains unclear. The CDR3 covers 16 residues. The ends were cut back, 2 bases at V and 9 bases at J, with 17 bases in the middle. The germline gives CDR1 MGHRA, CDR2 YSYEKL. The CDR3 bases are TGCGCCAGCAGCCAAATCAGGAACTCTCGGGGTTCACCCCTCCACTTT. Protein product: CASSQIRNSRGSPLHF.

This clone was seen once. The chain uses TRBV2 and TRBJ1-5; 8 nucleotides align to TRBD1. V lost 4 bases and J lost 0; bases outside the gene matches: 8. Germline CDR1 is SNHLY and CDR2 is FYNNEI. This CDR3 is 17 amino acids long. CDR3 sequence (DNA): TGTGCCAGCAGTGGAGAGAAGGGACAGGTTAGCAATCAGCCCCAGCATTTT. Translated, it gives CASSGEKGQVSNQPQHF.

This sequence joins TRBV4-3 and TRBJ2-2; D remains unclear. From germline, CDR1 is LGHNA and CDR2 YSLEER. The CDR3 contains 16 residues. V shed 0 bases and J shed 0 bases, with 8 bases lying between them. In DNA, the CDR3 is TGCGCCAGCAGCCAAGAAACACAAGCGAACACCGGGGAGCTGTTTTTT. Its translation is CASSQETQANTGELFF.

DNA of the CDR3: TGTGCCAGCAGCCCCAGGGACAGACATCAGCCCCAGCATTTT. Protein: CASSPRDRHQPQHF. The chain carries TRBV7-2 and TRBJ1-5; 7 bases fit TRBD1. J was trimmed by 5 bases and V by 5 bases; bases with no gene match: 6. Germline V CDR1 and CDR2: SGHTA, FQGNSA. The CDR3 is 14 residues long.

The chain carries TRBV6-5 and TRBJ1-1; D is unresolved. This CDR3 has 14 amino acids. Germline values: CDR1 MNHEY, CDR2 SVGAGI. V lost 2 bases to trimming and J lost 7 bases, with 14 bases between them. This CDR3 is CASSYRQVGHEAFF. DNA of the CDR3: TGTGCCAGCAGTTACCGTCAGGTCGGCCATGAAGCTTTCTTT.